This T cell receptor (beta chain) was profiled in a study of lung T cells in sarcoidosis with Löfgren's syndrome listed by TCRdb under 2017. For context, the study as a whole: Sarcoidosis was characterized as a granulomatous, predominantly pulmonary disease marked by accumulation of CD4+ T cells in bronchoalveolar lavage fluid. The repertoire analyses concentrated on Lofgren's syndrome patients. The investigation overall reported the following: TRAV12-1 and TRBV2 CDR3 motifs were reported to be shared among multiple Löfgren's syndrome patients, suggesting public CD4+ TCR repertoires. The study only suggested recognition of a sarcoidosis-associated antigen, and the antigen remained putative and unidentified. In alphabeta pairing analysis, TRAV12-1 preferentially paired with TRBV2, and these paired TCRs showed CDR3 homology. Compared with control subjects, Lofgren's syndrome patients were reported to have TRAV12-1 and TRBV2 as the most expanded V gene segments.

Concerning this clonotype itself: Its antigen is not yet known. Per-base quality was not reported, and no clone a single base away is much larger than it.

The germline V gene supplies CDR1 SGDLS and CDR2 YYNGEE. The CDR3 covers 15 residues, taking in both the cysteine and the phenylalanine. CDR3 DNA is the only sequence kept; it has 45 bases, read in frame from the first base. V is pruned by 2 bases and J by 1 base, leaving 2 bases of the junction without a gene match. Sequencing was performed on an Illumina MiSeq. TCRdb reworked the public reads: Q25 trimming with fastp, MiXCR clone assembly, productive beta chains retained. Each entry merges the rows of one CDR3 protein and shows their most common DNA and genes. The sample table contains fewer than 80,000 distinct CDR3 sequences; only one count was recorded for around 21% of them. The ten biggest clones cover approximately 2.1% of the sample.

Sequenced sample: CD4+ T cells from PBMCs. Recombination connected TRBV9 to TRBJ2-3, and TRBD2 matches 9 of the central bases. This clonotype was obtained from a human donor with sarcoidosis (Löfgren's syndrome or another form), or a control subject (not recorded which). Here is the DNA: TGTGCCAGCAGCGTGCGGGAGGGCGGCACAGATACGCAGTATTTT. Its protein product is CASSVREGGTDTQYF.